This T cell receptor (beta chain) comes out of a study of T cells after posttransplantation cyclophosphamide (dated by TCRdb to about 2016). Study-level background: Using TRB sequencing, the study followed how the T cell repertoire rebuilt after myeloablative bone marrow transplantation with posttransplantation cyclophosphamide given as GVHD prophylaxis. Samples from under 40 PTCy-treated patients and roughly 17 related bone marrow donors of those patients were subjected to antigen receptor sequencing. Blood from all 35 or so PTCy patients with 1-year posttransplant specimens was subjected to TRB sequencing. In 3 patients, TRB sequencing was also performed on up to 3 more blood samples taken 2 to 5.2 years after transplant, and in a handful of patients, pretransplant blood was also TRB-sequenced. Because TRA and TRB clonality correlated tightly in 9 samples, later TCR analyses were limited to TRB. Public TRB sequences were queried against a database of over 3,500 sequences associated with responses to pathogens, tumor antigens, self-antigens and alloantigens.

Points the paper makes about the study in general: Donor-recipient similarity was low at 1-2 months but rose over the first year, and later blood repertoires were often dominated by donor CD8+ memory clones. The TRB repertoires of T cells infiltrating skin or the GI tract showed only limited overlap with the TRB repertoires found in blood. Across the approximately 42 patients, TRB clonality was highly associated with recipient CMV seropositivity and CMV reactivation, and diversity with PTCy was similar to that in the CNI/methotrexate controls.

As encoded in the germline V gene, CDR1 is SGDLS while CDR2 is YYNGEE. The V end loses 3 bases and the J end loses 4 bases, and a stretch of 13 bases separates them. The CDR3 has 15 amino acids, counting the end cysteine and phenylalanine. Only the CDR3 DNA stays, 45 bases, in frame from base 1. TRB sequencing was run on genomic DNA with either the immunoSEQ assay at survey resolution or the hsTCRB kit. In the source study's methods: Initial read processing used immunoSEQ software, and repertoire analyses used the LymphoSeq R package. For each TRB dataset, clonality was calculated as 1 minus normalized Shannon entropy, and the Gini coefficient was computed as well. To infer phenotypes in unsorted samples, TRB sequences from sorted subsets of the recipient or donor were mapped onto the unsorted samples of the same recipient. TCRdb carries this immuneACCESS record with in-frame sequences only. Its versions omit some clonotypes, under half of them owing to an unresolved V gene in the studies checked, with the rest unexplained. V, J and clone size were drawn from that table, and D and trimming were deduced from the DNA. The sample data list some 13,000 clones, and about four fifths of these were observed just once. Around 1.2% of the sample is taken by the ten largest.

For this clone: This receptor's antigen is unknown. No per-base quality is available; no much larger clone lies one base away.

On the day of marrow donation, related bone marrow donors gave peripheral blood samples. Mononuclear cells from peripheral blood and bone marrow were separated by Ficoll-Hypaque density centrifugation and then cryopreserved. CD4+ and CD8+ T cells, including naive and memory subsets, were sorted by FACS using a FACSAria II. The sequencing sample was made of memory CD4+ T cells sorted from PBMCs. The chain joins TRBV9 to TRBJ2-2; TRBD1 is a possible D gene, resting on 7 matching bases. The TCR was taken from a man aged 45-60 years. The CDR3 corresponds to CASSAGGTPTGELFF. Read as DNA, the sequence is TGTGCCAGCAGCGCAGGGGGGACACCCACCGGGGAGCTGTTTTTT. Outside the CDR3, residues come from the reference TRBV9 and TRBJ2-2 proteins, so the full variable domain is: DSGVTQTPKHLITATGQRVTLRCSPRSGDLSVYWYQQSLDQGLQFLIQYYNGEERAKGNILERFSAQQFPDLHSELNLSSLELGDSALYFCASSAGGTPTGELFFGEGSRLTVL.